One sample yielded the 24 T cell receptor beta chains listed below, sequenced in a study of shared clonotypes between healthy human individuals. The protocol was immunoSEQ multiplex PCR, while the TCRdb copy is restricted to in-frame clones and leaves out a portion. The sample yields roughly 300,000 clones, around 87% seen once. Sequencing input: memory CD8+ T cells sorted from blood. Subset specified: CD45RO+ cells pooled with CCR7-negative TemRA cells. These TCRs come from a man between 18 and 29 years old in good health.

The sample holds many counts of this clone. Additional DNA sequences in this sample encode the identical CDR3. The rearrangement links TRBV27 to TRBJ2-7; D may be TRBD1 (5 bases). The V end lost 3 bases, the J end lost 2 bases, and 8 bases lay between the germline ends. CDR1 and CDR2 from the germline V gene are MNHEY and SMNVEV (reference sequence). CDR3 size: 13 residues. CDR3 protein: CASSLQGTYEQYF. CDR3 nucleotide sequence: TGTGCCAGCAGTTTGCAGGGCACCTACGAGCAGTACTTC.

The table lists this clone with a few counts. The chain couples TRBV25-1 to TRBJ2-7; no clear D. The germline V and J ends were trimmed by 7 bases and 0 bases, with 4 bases remaining between them. Germline CDR1 reads MGHDK; CDR2 reads SYGVNS. The CDR3 is 11 residues long. Here the CDR3 reads CASTSSYEQYF. For the CDR3, the DNA is TGTGCCAGCACTAGCTCCTACGAGCAGTACTTC.

This clone was observed a single time. V usage is TRBV19 and J usage is TRBJ2-1; D may correspond to TRBD1 or TRBD2 (5 bases each). Germline values: CDR1 LNHDA, CDR2 SQIVND (reference sequence). V shed 8 bases and J shed 11 bases, with 10 bases lying between them. CDR3 length equals 10 residues. CDR3 protein: CASGRGQQFF. The CDR3 coding sequence is TGTGCCAGTGGACGGGGCCAGCAGTTCTTC.

About this clone: The identical CDR3 is also encoded by other nucleotide sequences in the sample. CDR3 DNA: TGTGCCAGCAGCGTTGGGTCCTACAATGAGCAGTTCTTC. This sequence encodes CASSVGSYNEQFF. The rearrangement joins TRBV9 to TRBJ2-1; no firm D call. The CDR3 runs 13 residues. Germline values: CDR1 SGDLS, CDR2 YYNGEE. Trimming cost V 2 bases and J 1 base, with 4 bases left between them. Combining the CDR3 with reference TRBV9 and TRBJ2-1 gives the whole variable domain DSGVTQTPKHLITATGQRVTLRCSPRSGDLSVYWYQQSLDQGLQFLIQYYNGEERAKGNILERFSAQQFPDLHSELNLSSLELGDSALYFCASSVGSYNEQFFGPGTRLTVL.

The chain joins TRBV5-8 to TRBJ2-4; 7 bases align to TRBD1. CDR1 is SGHTS, CDR2 YDEGEE, per germline. Unmatched junction bases numbered 9, after V lost 5 bases and J lost 7 bases. This CDR3 spans 14 amino acids. The CDR3 bases are TGTGCCAGCAGGCTGACAGGGTGGTTGAACATTCAGTACTTC. Its translation: CASRLTGWLNIQYF.

This chain connects TRBV9 to TRBJ2-3, with unresolved D. This CDR3 has 16 amino acids. Trimming stripped 3 bases from V and 0 bases from J, with 14 bases between. CDR1 and CDR2 (germline): SGDLS, YYNGEE. In DNA, the CDR3 is TGTGCCAGCAGCGCAAACCCTGCCGGGAGCACAGATACGCAGTATTTT. Its protein is CASSANPAGSTDTQYF.

The chain joins TRBV5-1 to TRBJ2-2, with D uncertain. This CDR3 contains 14 residues. Germline CDR1 SGHRS, CDR2 YFSETQ. V lost 5 bases and J 4 bases, leaving 12 bases between the germline ends. The CDR3 bases are TGCGCCAGCAGTTCCCGGGTCGGCACCGGGGAGCTGTTTTTT. The encoded protein is CASSSRVGTGELFF.

The J gene is TRBJ1-6, the V gene TRBV4-3; D remains ambiguous. CDR3 length: 17 residues. Trimming left V 2 bases short and J 6 bases short, with 17 bases between. CDR1 LGHNA and CDR2 YSLEER come from the germline V gene. DNA for the CDR3: TGCGCCAGCAGCCAATTCCTTCGTCAGGAAGGTAATTCACCCCTCCACTTT. Amino acids: CASSQFLRQEGNSPLHF.

The CDR3 protein is CASIPDSYEQYF. Written as DNA, the CDR3 is TGTGCCAGCATCCCAGACTCCTACGAGCAGTACTTC. The chain is built from TRBV19 and TRBJ2-7; D remains unclear. CDR1 is LNHDA, CDR2 SQIVND, per germline (reference sequence). Between the trimmed V and J ends, which lost 9 bases and 0 bases, there was a span of 9 bases. There are 12 residues in the CDR3.

The rearrangement links TRBV7-9 to TRBJ1-5; D is unclear. Germline CDR1 reads SEHNR; CDR2 reads FQNEAQ (reference sequence). The CDR3 runs to 15 residues. V was trimmed by 2 bases and J by 5 bases, leaving 13 bases between them. CDR3: CASSLSGEEYQPQHF. CDR3 DNA sequence: TGTGCCAGCAGCTTATCGGGAGAGGAGTATCAGCCCCAGCATTTT.

This rearrangement joins TRBV7-9 to TRBJ2-7, with D hard to call. CDR1 SEHNR and CDR2 FQNEAQ come from the germline V gene (reference sequence). V was clipped by 4 bases and J by 0 bases, with 13 bases between them. The CDR3 has 15 residues. CDR3: CASSSTTRASYEQYF. The CDR3 region has the DNA TGTGCCAGCAGCTCAACTACTCGCGCCTCCTACGAGCAGTACTTC.

This chain joins TRBV5-6 and TRBJ2-7, with D tentatively TRBD1 or TRBD2 (5 bases each). The CDR3 length is 12 residues. V dropped 4 bases and J dropped 5 bases, with 10 bases sitting between them. Germline-derived CDR1 and CDR2 are SGHDT and YYEEEE. This CDR3 is CASSPGTHEQYF. CDR3 nucleotide sequence: TGTGCCAGCAGCCCAGGGACCCACGAGCAGTACTTC.

The V call is TRBV21-1, the J call TRBJ2-2; the table's TRBD2 call for D was not verified on the DNA. TRBV21-1 is reported as a pseudogene. The CDR3 is 16 amino acids. The CDR3: CASSKIRGRAPGELFF. CDR3 coding DNA: TGTGCCAGCAGCAAAATACGCGGGAGGGCCCCCGGGGAGCTGTTTTTT.

J is TRBJ2-2 and V is TRBV7-9, with a weak D call TRBD1 (6 bases). Deletions cut 5 bases from V and 5 bases from J, with 12 bases between. CDR1 and CDR2 from the germline V gene are SEHNR and FQNEAQ (reference sequence). The CDR3 has 14 amino acids. This chain's CDR3 is CASSHSQGTGELFF. The CDR3, as DNA: TGTGCCAGCAGCCACTCACAGGGAACCGGGGAGCTGTTTTTT.

As concerns this clone: Mismatch with germline at one junction end may stem from a read error. The rearrangement uses TRBV5-5 and TRBJ2-7; TRBD2 aligns across 12 bases. This CDR3 is built from 14 residues. Germline CDR1 and CDR2: SGHKS and YYEKEE (reference sequence). In nucleotides, the CDR3 is TGTGCCAGCAGCTCCGGACTAGCGGGATTCAGGAGGGACTTC. It encodes CASSSGLAGFRRDF.

The chain recombines TRBV29-1 with TRBJ2-7; 8 bases align to TRBD1. The CDR3 is 13 amino acids. Per the germline V gene, CDR1 is SQVTM and CDR2 is ANQGSEA. V lost 0 bases, J lost 2 bases, and 0 bases stayed unmatched. The CDR3 reads CSVEEDRAYEQYF. The CDR3 nucleotides read TGCAGCGTTGAAGAGGACAGGGCCTACGAGCAGTACTTC.

The rearrangement links TRBV7-6 to TRBJ2-7; 8 positions match TRBD2. The J segment lost 1 base and the V segment lost 1 base, leaving 3 bases of the junction unmatched. The germline V gene has CDR1 SGHVS and CDR2 FNYEAQ. CDR3 length: 15 amino acids. As DNA, the CDR3 is TGTGCCAGCAGCTTAGGAAGCGGGGGTTCCTACGAGCAGTACTTC. Amino acids: CASSLGSGGSYEQYF.

The gene calls are TRBV2 and TRBJ2-1; D is undetermined. Deletions cut 4 bases from V and 2 bases from J, with 12 bases between. The CDR3 runs to 15 residues. Germline V gives CDR1 SNHLY, CDR2 FYNNEI. CDR3 amino acids: CASSADISAYNEQFF. The CDR3, as DNA: TGTGCCAGCAGTGCGGATATATCAGCCTACAATGAGCAGTTCTTC.

The chain carries TRBV7-9 and TRBJ2-5; D unclear. Germline V lookup: CDR1 SEHNR, CDR2 FQNEAQ (reference sequence). The CDR3 loop spans 15 amino acids. Trimming took off 5 bases at V and 1 base at J, with 14 bases between the two ends. Here the CDR3 DNA reads TGTGCCAGCAGCCTATTAGAAGGCCTCCAAGAGACCCAGTACTTC. Translated: CASSLLEGLQETQYF.

The DNA of the CDR3 is TGTGCCAGCAGCTTGATGGGCCCGACAGTGAGCTCCTACGAGCAGTACTTC. It yields the protein CASSLMGPTVSSYEQYF. The V gene is TRBV5-7, the J gene TRBJ2-7; possibly TRBD1 for D (5 bases). TRBV5-7 is annotated as an ORF whose role is uncertain. The CDR3 is made up of 17 amino acids. V was cut by 1 base and J by 0 bases, with 17 bases left in between.

The sample holds one count of this clone. CDR3 sequence (DNA): TGTGCCAGCAGTTTATTGACGACAGGGGGCCTCGAGCAGTACTTC. Its translation: CASSLLTTGGLEQYF. The chain is built from TRBV28 and TRBJ2-7; TRBD1 agrees at 10 bases. This CDR3 comprises 15 residues. Germline V gene sequence: CDR1 MDHEN, CDR2 SYDVKM. With 1 base clipped from V and 6 bases from J, the junction kept 6 bases outside the gene matches.

The table lists this clone with a count of one. J is TRBJ2-7 and V is TRBV7-8; TRBD2 agrees at 11 bases. Germline V gives CDR1 SGHVS, CDR2 FQNEAQ. V shed 5 bases, J shed 1 base, and the junction held 10 bases outside the gene matches. The CDR3 loop spans 17 amino acids. The CDR3 here is CASSPYLSGRDSYEQYF. Written as DNA, the CDR3 is TGTGCCAGCAGCCCCTATCTTAGCGGGAGGGATTCCTACGAGCAGTACTTC.

The chain links TRBV10-1 to TRBJ2-5; D may be TRBD2 (5 bases). V was pared by 4 bases and J by 5 bases, with 11 bases between. The germline V gene has CDR1 WNHNN and CDR2 SYGVQD (reference sequence). The CDR3 covers 13 residues. The CDR3 nucleotides read TGCGCCAGCAGTGTTCGGGGTTGGGAGACCCAGTACTTC. This sequence encodes CASSVRGWETQYF.

The chain links TRBV7-9 to TRBJ2-7, with D uncertain. CDR1 is SEHNR and CDR2 is FQNEAQ in the germline V gene (reference sequence). Trimming removed 5 bases from V and 2 bases from J, with 7 bases in between. The CDR3 covers 12 residues. In DNA, the CDR3 is TGTGCCAGCAGCGCCGGCACCTACGAGCAGTACTTC. Its protein product is CASSAGTYEQYF. The whole variable domain, filled in from reference TRBV7-9 and TRBJ2-7, reads DTGVSQNPRHKITKRGQNVTFRCDPISEHNRLYWYRQTLGQGPEFLTYFQNEAQLEKSRLLSDRFSAERPKGSFSTLEIQRTEQGDSAMYLCASSAGTYEQYFGPGTRLTVT.